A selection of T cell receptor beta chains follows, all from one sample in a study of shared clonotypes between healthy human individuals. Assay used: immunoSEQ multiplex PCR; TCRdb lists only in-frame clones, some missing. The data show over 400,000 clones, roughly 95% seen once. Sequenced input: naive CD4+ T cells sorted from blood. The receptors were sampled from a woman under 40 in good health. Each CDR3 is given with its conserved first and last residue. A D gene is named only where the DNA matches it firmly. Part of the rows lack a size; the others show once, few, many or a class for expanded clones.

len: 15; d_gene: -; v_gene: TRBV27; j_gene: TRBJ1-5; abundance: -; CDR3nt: TGTGCCAGCAGTCGAGGGTCCAATAGCAATCAGCCCCAGCATTTT; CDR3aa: CASSRGSNSNQPQHF
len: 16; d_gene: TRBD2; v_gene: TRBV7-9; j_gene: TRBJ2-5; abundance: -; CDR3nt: TGTGCCAGCAGCACGAGGCCAGCGGGGGCCTCAGAGACCCAGTACTTC; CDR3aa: CASSTRPAGASETQYF
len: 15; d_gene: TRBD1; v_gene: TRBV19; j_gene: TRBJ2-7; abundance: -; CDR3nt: TGTGCCAGTAGTCGGCAGGGGACAGGGAGTTACGAGCAGTACTTC; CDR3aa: CASSRQGTGSYEQYF
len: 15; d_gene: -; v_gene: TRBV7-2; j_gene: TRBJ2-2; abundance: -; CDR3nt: TGTGCCAGCAGCTCCGCGCCAGGGAACACCGGGGAGCTGTTTTTT; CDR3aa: CASSSAPGNTGELFF
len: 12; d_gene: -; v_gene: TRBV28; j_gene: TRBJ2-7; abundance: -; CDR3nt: TGTGCCAGCAAAACGGGGGTTTACGAGCAGTACTTC; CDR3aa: CASKTGVYEQYF
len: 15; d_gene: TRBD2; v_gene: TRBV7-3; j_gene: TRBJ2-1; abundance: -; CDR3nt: TGTGCCAGCAGCTGGACTAGCGGGTCCAGAAATGAGCAGTTCTTC; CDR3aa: CASSWTSGSRNEQFF
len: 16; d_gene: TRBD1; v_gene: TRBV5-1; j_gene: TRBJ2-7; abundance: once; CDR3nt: TGCGCCAGCAGCAGGAAACAGGGGGCTATGCCCTACGAGCAGTACTTC; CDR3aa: CASSRKQGAMPYEQYF
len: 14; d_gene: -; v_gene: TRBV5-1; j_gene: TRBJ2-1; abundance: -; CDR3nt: TGCGCCAGCAGGTTTGGGAGCCTAATCGATGAGCAGTTCTTC; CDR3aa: CASRFGSLIDEQFF
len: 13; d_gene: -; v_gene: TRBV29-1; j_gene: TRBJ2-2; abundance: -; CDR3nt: TGCAGCGTTGAAGCGGTAGGGGGCGGGGAGCTGTTTTTT; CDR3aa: CSVEAVGGGELFF
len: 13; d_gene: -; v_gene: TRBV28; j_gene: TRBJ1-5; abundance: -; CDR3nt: TGTGCCACCGGGTTGGCAGGCAATCAGCCCCAGCATTTT; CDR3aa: CATGLAGNQPQHF
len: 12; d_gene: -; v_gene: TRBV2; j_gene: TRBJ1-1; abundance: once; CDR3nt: TGTGCCAGCAGTGATAGGGGTTTCGAAGCTTTCTTT; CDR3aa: CASSDRGFEAFF
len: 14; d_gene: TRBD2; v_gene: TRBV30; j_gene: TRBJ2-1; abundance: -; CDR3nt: TGTGCCTGGAGTGTAAGTCTAGCGGTCAATGAGCAGTTCTTC; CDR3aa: CAWSVSLAVNEQFF
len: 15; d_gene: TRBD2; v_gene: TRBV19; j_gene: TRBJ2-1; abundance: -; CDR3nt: TGTGCCAGTAGTAACCTAGCGGGGCCTTACAATGAGCAGTTCTTC; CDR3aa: CASSNLAGPYNEQFF
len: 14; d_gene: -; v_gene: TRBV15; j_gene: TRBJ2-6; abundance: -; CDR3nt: TGTGCCACCAGCAGAGATCCGGGGGCCAACGTCCTGACTTTC; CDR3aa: CATSRDPGANVLTF
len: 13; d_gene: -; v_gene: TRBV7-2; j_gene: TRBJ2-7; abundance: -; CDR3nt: TGTGCCAGCAGCTTAGATTACTCCTACGAGCAGTACTTC; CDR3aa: CASSLDYSYEQYF
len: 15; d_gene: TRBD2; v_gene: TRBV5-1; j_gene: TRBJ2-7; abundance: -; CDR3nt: TGCGCCAGCAGCCTTGGGGCGGGAGGGGGCTACGAGCAGTACTTC; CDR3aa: CASSLGAGGGYEQYF
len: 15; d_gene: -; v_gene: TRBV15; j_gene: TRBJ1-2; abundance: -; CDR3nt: TGTGCCACCAGCAGGCGGGGGGCTGGGAACTATGGCTACACCTTC; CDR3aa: CATSRRGAGNYGYTF
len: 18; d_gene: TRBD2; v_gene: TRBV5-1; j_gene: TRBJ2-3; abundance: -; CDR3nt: TGCGCCAGCAGCTTCTGGAGACGCGGGAGTCCCGGGGGAGATACGCAGTATTTT; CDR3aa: CASSFWRRGSPGGDTQYF
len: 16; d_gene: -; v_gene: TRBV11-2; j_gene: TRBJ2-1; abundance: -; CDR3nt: TGTGCCAGCAGCTTAGTTGGAGGGACCTCCTACAATGAGCAGTTCTTC; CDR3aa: CASSLVGGTSYNEQFF
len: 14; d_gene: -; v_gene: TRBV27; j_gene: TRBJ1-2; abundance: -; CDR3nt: TGTGCCAGCAGTTTATCGCCACTTCATGGGGGCTACACCTTC; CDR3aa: CASSLSPLHGGYTF
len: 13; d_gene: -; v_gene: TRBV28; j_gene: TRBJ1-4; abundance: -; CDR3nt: TGTGCCAGCAGTTTCACGTCCGGCGAAAAACTGTTTTTT; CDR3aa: CASSFTSGEKLFF
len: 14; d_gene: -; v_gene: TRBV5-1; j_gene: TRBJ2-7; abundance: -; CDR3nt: TGCGCCAGTGGCGGCCAGGGGCCCTCCTACGAGCAGTACTTC; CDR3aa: CASGGQGPSYEQYF
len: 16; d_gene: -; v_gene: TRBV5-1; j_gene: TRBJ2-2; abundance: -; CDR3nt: TGCGCCAGCAGCTTAGGGAACCGAGGGGCCACCGGGGAGCTGTTTTTT; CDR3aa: CASSLGNRGATGELFF
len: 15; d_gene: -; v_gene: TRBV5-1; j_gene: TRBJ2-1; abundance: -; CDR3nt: TGCGCCAGCAAGTGGGGGCCCCCCTCCTATGATGAGCAGTTCTTC; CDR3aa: CASKWGPPSYDEQFF
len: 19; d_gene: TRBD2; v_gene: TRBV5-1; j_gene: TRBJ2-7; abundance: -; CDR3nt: TGCGCCAGCAGCCCGGTTAGGGCTAGCGGGCCGCTGAGTGAGGACGAGCAGTACTTC; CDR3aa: CASSPVRASGPLSEDEQYF
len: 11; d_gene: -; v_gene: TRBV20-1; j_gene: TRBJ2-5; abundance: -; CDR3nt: TGCAGTGCTCGGCCGCAAGAGACCCAGTACTTC; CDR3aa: CSARPQETQYF
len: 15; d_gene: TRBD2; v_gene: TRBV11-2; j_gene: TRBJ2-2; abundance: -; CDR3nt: TGTGCCAGCAGCCACGTGGAGCGGGGCACCGGGGAGCTGTTTTTT; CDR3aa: CASSHVERGTGELFF
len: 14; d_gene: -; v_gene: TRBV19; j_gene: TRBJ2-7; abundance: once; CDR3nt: TGTGCCAGTAGACTACGAAGCGGCCCCTACGAGCAGTACTTC; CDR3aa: CASRLRSGPYEQYF
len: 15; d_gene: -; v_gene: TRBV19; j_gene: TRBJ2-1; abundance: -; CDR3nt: TGTGCCAGTAGTATTTGGGGGGCTCGGGTCAATGAGCAGTTCTTC; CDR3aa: CASSIWGARVNEQFF
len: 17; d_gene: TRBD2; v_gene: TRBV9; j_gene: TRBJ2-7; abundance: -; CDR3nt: TGTGCCAGCACCTCGGGACTAGCGGGAGGGTTGTCCTACGAGCAGTACTTC; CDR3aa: CASTSGLAGGLSYEQYF
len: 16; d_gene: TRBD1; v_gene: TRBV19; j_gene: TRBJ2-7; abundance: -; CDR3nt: TGTGCCAGTAGACCGAAGGCCGGGACAGCAAACTACGAGCAGTACTTC; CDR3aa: CASRPKAGTANYEQYF
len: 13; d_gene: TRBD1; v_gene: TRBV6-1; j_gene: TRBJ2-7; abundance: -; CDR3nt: TGTGCCAGCATCCGGGACAGCCTCTACGAGCAGTACTTC; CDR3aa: CASIRDSLYEQYF
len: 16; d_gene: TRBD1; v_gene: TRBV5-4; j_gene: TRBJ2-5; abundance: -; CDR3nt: TGTGCCAGCAGCTTCAGGACAGGATTACCGGGAGAGACCCAGTACTTC; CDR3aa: CASSFRTGLPGETQYF
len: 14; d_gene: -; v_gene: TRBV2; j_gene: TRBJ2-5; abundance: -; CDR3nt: TGTGCCAGCAGTGGGTGGCTAGCTGTAGAGACCCAGTACTTC; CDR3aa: CASSGWLAVETQYF
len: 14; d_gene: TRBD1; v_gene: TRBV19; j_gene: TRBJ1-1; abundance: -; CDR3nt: TGTGCCAGTAGTAAGACAGGGAGTGGAACTGAAGCTTTCTTT; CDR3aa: CASSKTGSGTEAFF
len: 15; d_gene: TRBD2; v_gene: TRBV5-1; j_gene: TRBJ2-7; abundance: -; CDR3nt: TGCGCCAGCAGCTTGTCAGCGGGAGGGCCCTCCGAGCAGTACTTC; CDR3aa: CASSLSAGGPSEQYF
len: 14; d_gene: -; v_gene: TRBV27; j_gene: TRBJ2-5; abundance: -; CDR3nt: TGTGCCACCCGGGGCCCCTGGATGGGAGAGACCCAGTACTTC; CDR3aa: CATRGPWMGETQYF
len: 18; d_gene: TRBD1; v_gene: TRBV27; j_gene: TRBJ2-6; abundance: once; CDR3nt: TGTGCCACTTCCTACAGGGGACCCATACCCTCTGGGGCCAACGTCCTGACTTTC; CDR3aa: CATSYRGPIPSGANVLTF
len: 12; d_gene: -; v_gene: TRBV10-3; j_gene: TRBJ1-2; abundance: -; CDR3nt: TGTGCCATAGGACAGAACTCCTATGGCTACACCTTC; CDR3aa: CAIGQNSYGYTF
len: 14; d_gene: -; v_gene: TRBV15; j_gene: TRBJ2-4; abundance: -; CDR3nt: TGTGCCACCAGCAGAGAAACTCTACTAAACATTCAGTACTTC; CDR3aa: CATSRETLLNIQYF
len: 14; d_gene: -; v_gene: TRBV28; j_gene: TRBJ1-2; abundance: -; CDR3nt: TGTGCCAGCAGTTCACACCAAGGGGGCTATGGCTACACCTTC; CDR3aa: CASSSHQGGYGYTF
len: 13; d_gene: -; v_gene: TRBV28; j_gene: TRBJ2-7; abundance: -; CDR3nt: TGTGCCAGCAGTCCGGGTAATAGGTACGAGCAGTACTTC; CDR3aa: CASSPGNRYEQYF
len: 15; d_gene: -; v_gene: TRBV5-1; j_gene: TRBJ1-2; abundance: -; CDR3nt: TGCGCCAGCAGCTGGTTAATCGGACAGAACTATGGCTACACCTTC; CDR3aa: CASSWLIGQNYGYTF
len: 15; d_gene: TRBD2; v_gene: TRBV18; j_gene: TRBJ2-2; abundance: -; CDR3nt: TGTGCCAGCTCGCCGGGACTAGCAGTCCACGGGGAGCTGTTTTTT; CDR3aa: CASSPGLAVHGELFF
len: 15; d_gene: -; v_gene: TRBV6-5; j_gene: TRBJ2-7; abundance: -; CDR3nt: TGTGCCAGCAAGATGATTGCGGATCCTGCCTACGAGCAGTACTTC; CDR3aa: CASKMIADPAYEQYF
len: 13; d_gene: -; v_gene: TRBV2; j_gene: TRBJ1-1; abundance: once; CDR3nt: TGTGCCACCGAGGGGAGAGGGAACACTGAAGCTTTCTTT; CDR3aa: CATEGRGNTEAFF